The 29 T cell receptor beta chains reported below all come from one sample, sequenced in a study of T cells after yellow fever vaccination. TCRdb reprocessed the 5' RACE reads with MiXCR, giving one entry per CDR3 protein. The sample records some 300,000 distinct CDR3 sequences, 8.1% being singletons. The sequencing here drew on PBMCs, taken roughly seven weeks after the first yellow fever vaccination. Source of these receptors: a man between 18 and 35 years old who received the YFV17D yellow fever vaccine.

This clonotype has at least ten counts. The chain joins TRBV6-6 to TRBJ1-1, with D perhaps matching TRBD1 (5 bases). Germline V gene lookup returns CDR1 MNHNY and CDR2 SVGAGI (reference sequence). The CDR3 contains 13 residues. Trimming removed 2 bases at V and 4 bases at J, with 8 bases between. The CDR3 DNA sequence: TGTGCCAGCAGTTACACCAGGGCCACTGAAGCTTTCTTT. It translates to CASSYTRATEAFF.

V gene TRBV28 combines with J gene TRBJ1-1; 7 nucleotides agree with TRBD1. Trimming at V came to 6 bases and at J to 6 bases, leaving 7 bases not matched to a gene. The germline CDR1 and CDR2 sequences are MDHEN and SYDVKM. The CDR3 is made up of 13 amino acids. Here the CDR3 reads CASRSQGYPEAFF. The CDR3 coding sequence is TGTGCCAGCAGGTCACAGGGGTACCCTGAAGCTTTCTTT. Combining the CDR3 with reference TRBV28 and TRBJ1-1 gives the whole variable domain DVKVTQSSRYLVKRTGEKVFLECVQDMDHENMFWYRQDPGLGLRLIYFSYDVKMKEKGDIPEGYSVSREKKERFSLILESASTNQTSMYLCASRSQGYPEAFFGQGTRLTVV.

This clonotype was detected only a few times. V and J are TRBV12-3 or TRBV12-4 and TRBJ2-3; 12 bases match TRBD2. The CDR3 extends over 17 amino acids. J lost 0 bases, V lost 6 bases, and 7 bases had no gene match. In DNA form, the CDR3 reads TGTGCCAGCAGATCTGGACTAGCGGGGATTAGCACAGATACGCAGTATTTT. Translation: CASRSGLAGISTDTQYF.

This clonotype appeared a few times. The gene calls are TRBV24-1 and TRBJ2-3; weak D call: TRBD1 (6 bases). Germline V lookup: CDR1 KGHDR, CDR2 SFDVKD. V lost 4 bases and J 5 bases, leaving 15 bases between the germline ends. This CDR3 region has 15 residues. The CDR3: CATSEQGTGRDTQYF. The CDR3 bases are TGTGCCACCAGTGAGCAGGGAACAGGGCGAGATACGCAGTATTTT.

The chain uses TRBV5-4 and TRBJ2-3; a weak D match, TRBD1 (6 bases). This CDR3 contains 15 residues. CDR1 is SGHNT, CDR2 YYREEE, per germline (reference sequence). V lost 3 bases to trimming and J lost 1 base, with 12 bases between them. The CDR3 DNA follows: TGTGCCAGCAGCTCCAGGGACACCCGCACAGATACGCAGTATTTT. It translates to CASSSRDTRTDTQYF.

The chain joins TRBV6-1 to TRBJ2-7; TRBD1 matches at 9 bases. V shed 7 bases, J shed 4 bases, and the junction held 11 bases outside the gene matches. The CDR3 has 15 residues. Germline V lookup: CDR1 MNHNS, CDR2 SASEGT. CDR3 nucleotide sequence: TGTGCCAGCACTCCGGGAGGACAGGGGCCTTACGAGCAGTACTTC. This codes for CASTPGGQGPYEQYF.

The CDR3 coding sequence is TGTGCCAGTAGTAGGGGACAGATGGAAGAGACCCAGTACTTC. It encodes CASSRGQMEETQYF. The chain employs TRBV19 and TRBJ2-5; 7 nucleotides agree with TRBD1. The J segment lost 3 bases and the V segment lost 4 bases, leaving 5 bases of the junction unmatched. Germline V gene sequence: CDR1 LNHDA, CDR2 SQIVND (reference sequence). The CDR3 length is 14 residues.

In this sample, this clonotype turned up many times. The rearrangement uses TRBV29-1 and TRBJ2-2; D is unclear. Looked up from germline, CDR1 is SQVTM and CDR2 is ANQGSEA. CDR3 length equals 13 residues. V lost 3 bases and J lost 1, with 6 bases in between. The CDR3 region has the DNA TGCAGCGTTGATTTCATGAACACCGGGGAGCTGTTTTTT. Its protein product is CSVDFMNTGELFF.

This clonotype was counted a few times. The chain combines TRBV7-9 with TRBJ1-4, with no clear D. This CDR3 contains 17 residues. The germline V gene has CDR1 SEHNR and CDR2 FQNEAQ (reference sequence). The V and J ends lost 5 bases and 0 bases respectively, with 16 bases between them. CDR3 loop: CASSPPSWRTTNEKLFF. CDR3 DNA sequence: TGTGCCAGCAGCCCCCCCTCGTGGAGAACAACTAATGAAAAACTGTTTTTT.

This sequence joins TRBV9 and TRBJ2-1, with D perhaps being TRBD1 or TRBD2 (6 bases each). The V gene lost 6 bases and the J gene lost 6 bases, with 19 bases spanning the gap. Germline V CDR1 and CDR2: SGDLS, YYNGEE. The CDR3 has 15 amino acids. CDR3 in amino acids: CASTTRGAPGNEQFF. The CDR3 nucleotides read TGTGCCAGCACCACGAGGGGGGCTCCCGGCAATGAGCAGTTCTTC.

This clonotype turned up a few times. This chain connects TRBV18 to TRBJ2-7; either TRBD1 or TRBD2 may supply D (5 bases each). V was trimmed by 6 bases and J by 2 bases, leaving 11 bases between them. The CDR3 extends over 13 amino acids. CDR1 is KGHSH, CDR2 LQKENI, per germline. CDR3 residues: CASSWDGTYEQYF. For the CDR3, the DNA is TGTGCCAGCTCTTGGGACGGAACCTACGAGCAGTACTTC.

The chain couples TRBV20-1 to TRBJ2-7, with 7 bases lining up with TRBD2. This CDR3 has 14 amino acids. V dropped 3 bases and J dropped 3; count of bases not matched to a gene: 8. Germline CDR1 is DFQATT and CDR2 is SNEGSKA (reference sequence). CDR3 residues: CSARPRGNFYEQYV. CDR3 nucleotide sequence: TGCAGTGCTAGGCCGCGGGGGAACTTCTACGAGCAGTACGTC.

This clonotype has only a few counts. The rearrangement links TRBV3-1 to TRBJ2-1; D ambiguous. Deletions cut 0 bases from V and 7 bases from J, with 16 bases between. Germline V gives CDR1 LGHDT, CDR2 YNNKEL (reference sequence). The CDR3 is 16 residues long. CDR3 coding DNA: TGTGCCAGCAGCCAAGAGGGGTTTCGAGGTTGGAATGAGCAGTTCTTC. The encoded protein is CASSQEGFRGWNEQFF.

In nucleotides, the CDR3 is TGCAGCGTAGGGACAGGGGTCGGCGGGGAGCTGTTTTTT. It yields the protein CSVGTGVGGELFF. The gene calls are TRBV29-1 and TRBJ2-2; 10 bases line up with TRBD1. The germline CDR1 and CDR2 sequences are SQVTM and ANQGSEA. The CDR3 is 13 amino acids. Germline trimming cut 6 bases from V and 7 bases from J; bases unmatched to any gene: 5.

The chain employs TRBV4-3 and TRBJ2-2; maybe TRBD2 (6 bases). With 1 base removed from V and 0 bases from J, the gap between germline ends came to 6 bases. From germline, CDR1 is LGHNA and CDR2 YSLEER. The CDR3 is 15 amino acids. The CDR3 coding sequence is TGCGCCAGCAGCCAAGGCGGGGCGAACACCGGGGAGCTGTTTTTT. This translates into CASSQGGANTGELFF.

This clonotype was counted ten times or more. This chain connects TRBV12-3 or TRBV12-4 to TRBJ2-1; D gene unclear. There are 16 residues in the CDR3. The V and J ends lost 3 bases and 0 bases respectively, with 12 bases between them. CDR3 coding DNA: TGTGCCAGCAGTTTCCAAGCTCTGAGCTCCTACAATGAGCAGTTCTTC. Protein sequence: CASSFQALSSYNEQFF.

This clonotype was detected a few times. In DNA form, the CDR3 reads TGCGCCAGCAAACAGTTTAGGGACACTGAAGCTTTCTTT. It encodes CASKQFRDTEAFF. The V and J genes are TRBV4-3 and TRBJ1-1; no firm D call. The CDR3 contains 13 residues. The V gene lost 7 bases and the J gene lost 3 bases, with 12 bases spanning the gap. From germline, CDR1 is LGHNA and CDR2 YSLEER.

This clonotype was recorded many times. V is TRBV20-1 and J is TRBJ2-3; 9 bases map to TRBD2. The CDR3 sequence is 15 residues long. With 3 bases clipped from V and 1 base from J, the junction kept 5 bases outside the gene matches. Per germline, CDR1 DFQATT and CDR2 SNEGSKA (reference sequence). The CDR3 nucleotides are TGCAGTGCTAGTAGGGCTAGCGGGGGCACAGATACGCAGTATTTT. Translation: CSASRASGGTDTQYF.

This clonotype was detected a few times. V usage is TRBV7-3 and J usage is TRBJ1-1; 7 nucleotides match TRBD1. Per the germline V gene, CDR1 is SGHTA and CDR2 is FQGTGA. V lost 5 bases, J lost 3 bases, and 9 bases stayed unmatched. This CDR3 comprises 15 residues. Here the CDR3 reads CASSEGAGGYTEAFF. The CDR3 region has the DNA TGTGCCAGCAGCGAAGGCGCAGGGGGATACACTGAAGCTTTCTTT.

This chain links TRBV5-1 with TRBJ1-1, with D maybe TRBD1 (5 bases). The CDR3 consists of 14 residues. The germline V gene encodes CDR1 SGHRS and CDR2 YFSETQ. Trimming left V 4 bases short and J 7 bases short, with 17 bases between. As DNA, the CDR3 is TGCGCCAGCAGCGCAGATACCACAGGTATTGAAGCTTTCTTT. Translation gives CASSADTTGIEAFF.

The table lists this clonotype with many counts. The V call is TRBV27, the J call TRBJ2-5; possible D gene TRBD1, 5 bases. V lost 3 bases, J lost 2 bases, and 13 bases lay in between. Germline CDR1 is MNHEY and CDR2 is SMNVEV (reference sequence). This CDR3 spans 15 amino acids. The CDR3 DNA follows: TGTGCCAGCAGTTTCGGCCAGGGCCAACAAGAGACCCAGTACTTC. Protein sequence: CASSFGQGQQETQYF.

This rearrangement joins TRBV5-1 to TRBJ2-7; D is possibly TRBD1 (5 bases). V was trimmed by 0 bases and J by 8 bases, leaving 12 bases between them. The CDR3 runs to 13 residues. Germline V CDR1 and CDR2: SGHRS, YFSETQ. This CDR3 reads CASSLGGRAKQYV. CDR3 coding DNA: TGCGCCAGCAGCTTGGGGGGCAGGGCGAAGCAGTACGTC.

As DNA, the CDR3 is TGTGCCAGCAGTTACTCGGGGGGGTGGTACGAGCAGTACTTC. Translated, it gives CASSYSGGWYEQYF. The V gene is TRBV6-5, the J gene TRBJ2-7; 7 bases line up with TRBD2. CDR1 and CDR2 from the germline V gene are MNHEY and SVGAGI. This CDR3 spans 14 amino acids. The V gene end was trimmed by 0 bases and the J gene end by 4 bases; junction bases not matched to a gene: 3.

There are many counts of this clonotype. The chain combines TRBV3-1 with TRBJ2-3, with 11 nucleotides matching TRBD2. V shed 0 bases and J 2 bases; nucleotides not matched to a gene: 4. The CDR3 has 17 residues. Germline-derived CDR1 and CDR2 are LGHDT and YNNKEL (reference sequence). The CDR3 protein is CASSQDLAGGHTDTQYF. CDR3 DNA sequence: TGTGCCAGCAGCCAAGATCTAGCGGGGGGCCACACAGATACGCAGTATTTT.

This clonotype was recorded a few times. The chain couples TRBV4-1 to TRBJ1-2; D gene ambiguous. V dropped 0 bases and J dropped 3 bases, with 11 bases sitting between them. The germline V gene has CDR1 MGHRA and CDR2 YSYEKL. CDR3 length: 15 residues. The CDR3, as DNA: TGCGCCAGCAGCCAAGAGAACGGAGGTGACTATGGCTACACCTTC. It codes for CASSQENGGDYGYTF.

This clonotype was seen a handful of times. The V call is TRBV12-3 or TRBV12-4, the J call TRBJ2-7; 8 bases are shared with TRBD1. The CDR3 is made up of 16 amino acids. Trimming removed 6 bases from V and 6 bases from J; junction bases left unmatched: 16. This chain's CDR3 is CASSAPGTGRLAEQYF. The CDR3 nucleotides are TGTGCCAGCAGCGCTCCAGGGACAGGTCGGCTGGCCGAGCAGTACTTC.

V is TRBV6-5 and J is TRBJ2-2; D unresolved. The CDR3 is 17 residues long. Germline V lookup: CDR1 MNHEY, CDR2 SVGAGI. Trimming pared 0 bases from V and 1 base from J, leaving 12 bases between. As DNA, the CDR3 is TGTGCCAGCAGTTACTCGATTGAGAATGAGAACACCGGGGAGCTGTTTTTT. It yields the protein CASSYSIENENTGELFF.

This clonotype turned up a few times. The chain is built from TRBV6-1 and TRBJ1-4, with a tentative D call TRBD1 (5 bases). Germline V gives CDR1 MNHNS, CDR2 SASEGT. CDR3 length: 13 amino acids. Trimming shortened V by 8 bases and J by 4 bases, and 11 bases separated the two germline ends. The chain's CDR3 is CASRRTINEKLFF. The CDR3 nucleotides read TGTGCCAGCCGACGGACAATTAATGAAAAACTGTTTTTT.

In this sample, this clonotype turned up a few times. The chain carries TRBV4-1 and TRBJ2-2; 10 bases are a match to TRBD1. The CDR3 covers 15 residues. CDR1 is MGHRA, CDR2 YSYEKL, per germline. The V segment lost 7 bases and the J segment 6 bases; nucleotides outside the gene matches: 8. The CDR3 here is CASNPRDRGPGELFF. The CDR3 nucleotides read TGCGCCAGCAATCCCAGGGACAGGGGCCCCGGGGAGCTGTTTTTT.